Below are 16 T cell receptor beta chains sequenced from a single sample in a study of blood T cell repertoires in COVID-19 (dated by TCRdb to about 2020). Libraries were prepared through the immunoSEQ multiplex PCR assay. Sourced from immuneACCESS, this table was stored by TCRdb with only in-frame sequences that have V and J called. A share of the clones is absent; for the studies checked, an unresolved V gene accounts for under half, and the remainder has no known explanation. Present in this sample are 200,000 to 250,000 clones, 70% to 85% of which were seen just once. The ten top clones hold 8.9% of the sample. Sequencing was done on a sample of peripheral blood. The receptor set was obtained from an elderly man with acute or convalescent COVID-19.

This clone came up a few times. This chain uses TRBV6-5 with TRBJ1-3, with a weak D call TRBD1 (6 bases). V lost 6 bases to trimming and J lost 0 bases, with 9 bases between them. CDR3 size: 14 residues. The V gene's germline CDR1 is MNHEY and CDR2 SVGAGI. CDR3 in DNA: TGTGCCAGCAGGACAGGAATCTCTGGAAACACCATATATTTT. It translates to CASRTGISGNTIYF.

This chain connects TRBV11-2 to TRBJ2-2, with TRBD2 as a possible D gene (6 bases). CDR1 is SGHAT, CDR2 FQNNGV, per germline. Trimming stripped 11 bases from V and 0 bases from J, with 7 bases between. This CDR3 region has 12 residues. CDR3 sequence (DNA): TGTGCCGGGAGGTCGAACACCGGGGAGCTGTTTTTT. It codes for CAGRSNTGELFF.

This chain connects TRBV18 to TRBJ1-4, with D possibly TRBD1 on 6 matching bases. The CDR3 runs to 13 residues. Germline V CDR1 and CDR2: KGHSH, LQKENI. The V end lost 4 bases, the J end lost 8 bases, and 11 bases lay between the germline ends. The DNA for the CDR3 is TGTGCCAGCTCACTGAGACAGGAGGAAAAACTGTTTTTT. Residues: CASSLRQEEKLFF.

This clone turned up a few times. The rearrangement uses TRBV9 and TRBJ1-3, with a tentative D call TRBD1 (6 bases). Germline-derived CDR1 and CDR2 are SGDLS and YYNGEE. V gave up 4 bases and J gave up 0 bases, with 14 bases separating them. This CDR3 is built from 16 residues. The CDR3 spells CASSLTQGISGNTIYF. The CDR3 coding sequence is TGTGCCAGCAGCTTGACACAGGGAATCTCTGGAAACACCATATATTTT.

The J gene is TRBJ1-2, the V gene TRBV27, with TRBD1 matching 10 bases. Losses at the gene ends were 6 bases for V and 4 bases for J; bases not matched to a gene: 5. This CDR3 has 14 amino acids. Germline values: CDR1 MNHEY, CDR2 SMNVEV (reference sequence). Written as DNA, the CDR3 is TGTGCCAGCAGCCTAGGGACAGGGGCCTATGGCTACACCTTC. Its protein is CASSLGTGAYGYTF.

The gene calls are TRBV6-6 and TRBJ1-5, with D perhaps TRBD1 (5 bases). Per germline, CDR1 MNHNY and CDR2 SVGAGI (reference sequence). CDR3 length equals 15 residues. V lost 6 bases, J lost 0 bases, and 12 bases lay in between. This CDR3 is CASRGGGASNQPQHF. The CDR3 DNA is TGTGCCAGCAGGGGAGGCGGGGCTAGCAATCAGCCCCAGCATTTT.

This clone turned up a few times. The chain uses TRBV28 and TRBJ2-3, with 9 nucleotides matching TRBD1. Germline CDR1 is MDHEN and CDR2 is SYDVKM. The CDR3 sequence is 16 residues long. J lost 5 bases, V lost 5 bases, and 11 bases had no gene match. The DNA of the CDR3 is TGTGCCAGCAGTCCGCAAACAGGGGGCGCGGGAGATACGCAGTATTTT. This codes for CASSPQTGGAGDTQYF.

The genes are TRBV28 and TRBJ2-3, with 9 bases fitting TRBD1. Trimming cost V 3 bases and J 5 bases; bases outside gene matches: 9. CDR3 length: 16 residues. Germline V gene lookup returns CDR1 MDHEN and CDR2 SYDVKM. CDR3 in DNA: TGTGCCAGCAGTTTCTCCGGGGTGGGACAGGGAGATACGCAGTATTTT. Translating gives CASSFSGVGQGDTQYF.

This clone has a count of ten or more. J is TRBJ1-2 and V is TRBV28; D is unresolved. The CDR3 runs to 16 residues. The germline gives CDR1 MDHEN, CDR2 SYDVKM. Trimming pared 1 base from V and 7 bases from J, leaving 19 bases between. CDR3 nucleotides: TGTGCCAGCAGTTTATTCACGCTTCGGGATTTATCTGGCTACACCTTC. This translates into CASSLFTLRDLSGYTF.

The V call is TRBV2, the J call TRBJ1-1; perhaps TRBD1 as D (5 bases). The germline V gene encodes CDR1 SNHLY and CDR2 FYNNEI. The V end was cut by 0 bases, the J end by 10 bases, with 18 bases between. This CDR3 has 15 amino acids. DNA for the CDR3: TGTGCCAGCAGTGAAGCGCCCCCAGAGGTGGGGGGAGCTTTCTTT. Translation gives CASSEAPPEVGGAFF.

Only one count was recorded for this clone. V gene TRBV3-1 (or the pseudogene TRBV3-2) combines with J gene TRBJ1-1, with TRBD1 as a possible D gene (5 bases). CDR1 and CDR2 (germline): LGHDT, YNNKEL (reference sequence). The CDR3 sequence is 14 residues long. V gave up 1 base and J gave up 4 bases, with 10 bases separating them. This chain's CDR3 is CASSQGVGGTEAFF. In DNA, the CDR3 is TGTGCCAGCAGCCAAGGGGTGGGGGGCACTGAAGCTTTCTTT.

V is TRBV30 and J is TRBJ1-2, with D possibly TRBD1 on 6 matching bases. V was shortened by 0 bases and J by 0 bases, with 11 bases between the two germline ends. CDR1 is GTSNPN, CDR2 SVGIG, per germline (reference sequence). There are 15 residues in the CDR3. CDR3 coding DNA: TGTGCCTGGAGTGTTGTGGGGGCTCCTAACTATGGCTACACCTTC. Translated: CAWSVVGAPNYGYTF.

This clone was seen a few times. The chain carries TRBV10-2 and TRBJ1-5, with 8 bases that match TRBD1. The CDR3 is made up of 15 amino acids. The V gene end was trimmed by 6 bases and the J gene end by 1 base; junction bases not matched to a gene: 5. The germline CDR1 and CDR2 sequences are WSHSY and SAAADI. The CDR3 is CASSRDRISNQPQHF. As DNA, the CDR3 is TGCGCCAGCAGCCGGGACAGGATAAGCAATCAGCCCCAGCATTTT.

This chain links TRBV28 with TRBJ2-7; TRBD1 is a possible D gene (6 bases). The CDR3 has 14 residues. The V end was cut by 6 bases, the J end by 2 bases, with 14 bases between. From germline, CDR1 is MDHEN and CDR2 SYDVKM. Written as DNA, the CDR3 is TGTGCCAGCAGGCCTACAGGACAGACCTACGAGCAGTACTTC. As protein: CASRPTGQTYEQYF.

The chain is built from TRBV18 and TRBJ1-5, with 7 bases lining up with TRBD1. This CDR3 spans 14 amino acids. The trim removed 4 bases at V and 5 bases at J, leaving 5 bases unmatched. CDR1 is KGHSH, CDR2 LQKENI, per germline. This CDR3 reads CASSRKGADQPQHF. In DNA form, the CDR3 reads TGTGCCAGCTCACGAAAGGGGGCCGATCAGCCCCAGCATTTT.

The V call is TRBV6-2 or TRBV6-3, the J call TRBJ1-6, with D hard to call. Germline values: CDR1 MNHEY, CDR2 SVGEGT. The CDR3 totals 11 residues. V shed 3 bases and J shed 14 bases, with 8 bases lying between them. The DNA of the CDR3 is TGTGCCAGCAGTTATGGCCTGACCCTCCACTTT. Encoded protein: CASSYGLTLHF.